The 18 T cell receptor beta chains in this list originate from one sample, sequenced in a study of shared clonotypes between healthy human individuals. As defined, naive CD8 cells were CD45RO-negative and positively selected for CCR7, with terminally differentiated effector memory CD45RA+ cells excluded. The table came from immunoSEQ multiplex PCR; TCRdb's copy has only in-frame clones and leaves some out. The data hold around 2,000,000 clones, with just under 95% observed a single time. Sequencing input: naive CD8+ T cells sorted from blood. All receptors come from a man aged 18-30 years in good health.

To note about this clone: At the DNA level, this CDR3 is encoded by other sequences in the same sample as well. The CDR3 bases are TGTGCCAGCAGCCTAGGAGGGTCCACCTACGAGCAGTACTTC. It specifies CASSLGGSTYEQYF. V usage is TRBV27 and J usage is TRBJ2-7, with D perhaps TRBD2 (6 bases). Between the trimmed V and J ends, which lost 6 bases and 2 bases, there was a span of 14 bases. This CDR3 spans 14 amino acids. Germline loops: CDR1 MNHEY, CDR2 SMNVEV (reference sequence).

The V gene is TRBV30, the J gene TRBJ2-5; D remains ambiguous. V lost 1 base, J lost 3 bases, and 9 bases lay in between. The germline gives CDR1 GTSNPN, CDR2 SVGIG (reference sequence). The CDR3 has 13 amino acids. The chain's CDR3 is CAWSEDVEETQYF. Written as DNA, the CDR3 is TGTGCCTGGAGTGAAGACGTTGAAGAGACCCAGTACTTC.

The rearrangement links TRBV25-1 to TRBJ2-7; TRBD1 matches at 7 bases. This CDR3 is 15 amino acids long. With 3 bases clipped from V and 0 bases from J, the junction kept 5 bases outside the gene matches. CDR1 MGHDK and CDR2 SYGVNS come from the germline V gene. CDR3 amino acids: CASSEGDSYSYEQYF. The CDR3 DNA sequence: TGTGCCAGCAGTGAGGGGGACAGTTACTCCTACGAGCAGTACTTC.

The CDR3 sequence is CASSGQGLNYGYTF. The CDR3 nucleotides read TGTGCCAGCAGTGGACAGGGGTTGAACTATGGCTACACCTTC. The chain has TRBV6-5 and TRBJ1-2; 9 bases align to TRBD1. Germline V gene data show CDR1 as MNHEY and CDR2 as SVGAGI. This CDR3 region has 14 residues. The trim removed 5 bases at V and 2 bases at J, leaving 3 bases unmatched.

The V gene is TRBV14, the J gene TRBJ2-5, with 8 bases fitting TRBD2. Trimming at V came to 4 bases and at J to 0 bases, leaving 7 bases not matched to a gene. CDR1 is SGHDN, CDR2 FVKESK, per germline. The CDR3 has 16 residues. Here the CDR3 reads CASSRTSGMYQETQYF. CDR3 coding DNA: TGTGCCAGCAGCCGCACTAGCGGAATGTACCAAGAGACCCAGTACTTC.

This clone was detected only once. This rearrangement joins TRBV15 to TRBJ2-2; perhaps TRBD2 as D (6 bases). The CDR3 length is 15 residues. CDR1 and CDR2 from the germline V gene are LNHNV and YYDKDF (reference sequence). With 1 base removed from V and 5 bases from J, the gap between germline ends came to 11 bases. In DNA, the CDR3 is TGTGCCACCAGCAGAGCTGCGGAGGGTACCGGGGAGCTGTTTTTT. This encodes CATSRAAEGTGELFF.

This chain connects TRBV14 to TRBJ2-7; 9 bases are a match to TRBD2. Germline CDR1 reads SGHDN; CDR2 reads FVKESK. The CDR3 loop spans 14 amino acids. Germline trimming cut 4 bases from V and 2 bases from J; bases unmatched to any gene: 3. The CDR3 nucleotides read TGTGCCAGCAGCCTACGACTAGCGGCCTACGAGCAGTACTTC. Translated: CASSLRLAAYEQYF.

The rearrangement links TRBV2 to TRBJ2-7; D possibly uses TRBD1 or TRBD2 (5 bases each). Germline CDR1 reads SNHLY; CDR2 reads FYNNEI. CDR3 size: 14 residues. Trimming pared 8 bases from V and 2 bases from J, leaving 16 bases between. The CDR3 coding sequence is TGTGCCAGCTCCGGGACGGCGTCCCCCTACGAGCAGTACTTC. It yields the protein CASSGTASPYEQYF. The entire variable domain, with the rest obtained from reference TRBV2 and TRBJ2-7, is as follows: EPEVTQTPSHQVTQMGQEVILRCVPISNHLYFYWYRQILGQKVEFLVSFYNNEISEKSEIFDDQFSVERPDGSNFTLKIRSTKLEDSAMYFCASSGTASPYEQYFGPGTRLTVT.

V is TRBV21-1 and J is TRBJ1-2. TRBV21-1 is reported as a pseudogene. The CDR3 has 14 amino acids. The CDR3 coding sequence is TGTGCCAGCAGCACACCCGGGGAGGATGATGGCTACACCTTC. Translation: CASSTPGEDDGYTF.

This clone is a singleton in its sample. The CDR3 DNA is TGTGCCAGCAGCTTAGTGGCGGGAGGCCAAGAGACCCAGTACTTC. It codes for CASSLVAGGQETQYF. The chain uses TRBV7-6 and TRBJ2-5; 8 positions agree with TRBD2. Trimming took 1 base from V and 1 from J; bases not matched to a gene: 2. In germline, CDR1 is SGHVS, CDR2 FNYEAQ. The CDR3 contains 15 residues.

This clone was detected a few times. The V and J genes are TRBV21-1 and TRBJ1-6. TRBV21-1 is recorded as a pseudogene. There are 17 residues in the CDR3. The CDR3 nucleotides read TGTGCCAGCAGCGACCCGAGGGAGCACTATAATGGTTCACCCCTCCACTTT. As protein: CASSDPREHYNGSPLHF.

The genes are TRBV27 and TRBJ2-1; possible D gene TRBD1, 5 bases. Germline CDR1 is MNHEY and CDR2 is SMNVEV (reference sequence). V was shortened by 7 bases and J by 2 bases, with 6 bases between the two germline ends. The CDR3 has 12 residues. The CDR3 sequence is CASKTAYNEQFF. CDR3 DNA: TGTGCCAGCAAGACAGCCTACAATGAGCAGTTCTTC.

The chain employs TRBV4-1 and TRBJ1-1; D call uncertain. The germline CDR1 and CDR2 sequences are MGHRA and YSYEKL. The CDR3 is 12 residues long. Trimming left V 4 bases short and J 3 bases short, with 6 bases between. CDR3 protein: CASSPGHTEAFF. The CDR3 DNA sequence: TGCGCCAGCAGCCCGGGCCACACTGAAGCTTTCTTT.

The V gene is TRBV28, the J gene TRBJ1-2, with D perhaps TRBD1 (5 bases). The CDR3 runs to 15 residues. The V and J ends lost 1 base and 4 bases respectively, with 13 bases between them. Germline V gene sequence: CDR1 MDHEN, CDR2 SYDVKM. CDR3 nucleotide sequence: TGTGCCAGCAGTTTATCCCTCGGGGGTGGCTATGGCTACACCTTC. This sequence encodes CASSLSLGGGYGYTF.

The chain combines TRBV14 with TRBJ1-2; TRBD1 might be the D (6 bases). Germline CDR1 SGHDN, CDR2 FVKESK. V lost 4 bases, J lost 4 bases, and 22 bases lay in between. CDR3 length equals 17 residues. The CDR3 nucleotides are TGTGCCAGCAGCCCACCGAGGGGCACAGGGCTATTCTATGGCTACACCTTC. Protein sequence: CASSPPRGTGLFYGYTF. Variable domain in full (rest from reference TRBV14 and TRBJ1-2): EAGVTQFPSHSVIEKGQTVTLRCDPISGHDNLYWYRRVMGKEIKFLLHFVKESKQDESGMPNNRFLAERTGGTYSTLKVQPAELEDSGVYFCASSPPRGTGLFYGYTFGSGTRLTVV.

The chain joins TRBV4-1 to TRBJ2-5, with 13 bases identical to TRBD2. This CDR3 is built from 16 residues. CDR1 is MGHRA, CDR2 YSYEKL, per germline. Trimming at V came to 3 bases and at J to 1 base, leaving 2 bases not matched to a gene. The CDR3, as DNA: TGCGCCAGCAGCCACGGACTAGCGGGGGCCCAAGAGACCCAGTACTTC. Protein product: CASSHGLAGAQETQYF.

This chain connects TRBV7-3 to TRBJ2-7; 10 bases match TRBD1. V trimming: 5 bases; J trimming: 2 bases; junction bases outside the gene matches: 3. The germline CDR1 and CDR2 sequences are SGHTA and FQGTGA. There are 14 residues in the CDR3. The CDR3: CASSLGQGAYEQYF. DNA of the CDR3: TGTGCCAGCAGCCTTGGACAGGGGGCCTACGAGCAGTACTTC.

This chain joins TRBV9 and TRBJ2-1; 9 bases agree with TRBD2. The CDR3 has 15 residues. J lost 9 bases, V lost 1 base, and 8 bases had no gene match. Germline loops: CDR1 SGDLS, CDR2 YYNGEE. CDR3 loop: CASSVFSGSSVEQFF. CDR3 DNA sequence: TGTGCCAGCAGCGTATTTAGCGGGAGTTCTGTTGAGCAGTTCTTC.